The TCR beta chain described here comes from a study of OX40 agonist ivuxolimab in advanced cancers. Trimming shortened V by 8 bases and J by 5 bases, and 18 bases separated the two germline ends. The CDR3 is made up of 14 amino acids. The germline V gene encodes CDR1 LGHNA and CDR2 YSLEER. Generated by immunoSEQ multiplex PCR, the TCRdb table keeps only in-frame clones and is missing some. The repertoire has about 100,000 clones, over 75% of them found once; the top ten carry more than 0.25%. Sequencing used CD4+ or CD8+ T cells sorted from blood, obtained in a trial of the OX40 agonist ivuxolimab. The TCR comes from an adult with an advanced solid tumor such as melanoma, head and neck, liver or kidney cancer. The chain employs TRBV4-3 and TRBJ2-5, with D uncertain. In DNA form, the CDR3 reads TGCGCCAGCTGCCTTAATTTATACGGGGAGACCCAGTACTTC. Translation gives CASCLNLYGETQYF.